The 17 T cell receptor beta chains in this list originate from one sample, sequenced in a study of blood T cell repertoires in COVID-19. Sequencing was performed with immunoSEQ multiplex PCR; in TCRdb, only in-frame clones are kept and a portion is missing. The sample lists 50,000 to 60,000 clones, 90% occurring once. Specimen: peripheral blood. The receptors originated from a woman of 80 years or more with acute or convalescent COVID-19.

The rearrangement links TRBV27 to TRBJ1-1, with 10 positions matching TRBD1. The CDR3 totals 16 residues. Germline CDR1 MNHEY, CDR2 SMNVEV (reference sequence). V lost 8 bases to trimming and J lost 5 bases; unmatched junction nucleotides: 14. The CDR3 nucleotides are TGTGCCAGCGCGAAGAGACAGGGGGCAGGGGTAACTGAAGCTTTCTTT. Translated, it gives CASAKRQGAGVTEAFF.

The chain carries TRBV4-1 and TRBJ2-5; D possibly corresponds to TRBD2 (6 bases). Trimming removed 1 base at V and 5 bases at J, with 14 bases between. The CDR3 is 15 residues long. Germline assignment: CDR1 MGHRA and CDR2 YSYEKL. The CDR3 DNA sequence: TGCGCCAGCAGCCAAGGCGGGGATAGGTCGGAGACCCAGTACTTC. Protein sequence: CASSQGGDRSETQYF.

V usage is TRBV9 and J usage is TRBJ2-1, with TRBD2 as a possible D gene (6 bases). Germline CDR1 reads SGDLS; CDR2 reads YYNGEE. The CDR3 length is 16 residues. V was cut by 3 bases and J by 5 bases, with 18 bases left in between. Here the CDR3 reads CASSEPRSGKDNEQFF. The CDR3 region has the DNA TGTGCCAGCAGCGAACCCCGTAGCGGAAAAGACAATGAGCAGTTCTTC.

CDR3 region: CASSFQRSGLAKNIQYF. The CDR3 DNA sequence: TGTGCCAGCAGTTTCCAAAGGTCGGGTCTAGCCAAAAACATTCAGTACTTC. The rearrangement uses TRBV28 and TRBJ2-4; D remains ambiguous. Looked up from germline, CDR1 is MDHEN and CDR2 is SYDVKM. V lost 3 bases and J 0 bases, leaving 15 bases between the germline ends. CDR3 length: 17 amino acids. Using reference TRBV28 and TRBJ2-4 for the parts outside the CDR3, the full variable domain is DVKVTQSSRYLVKRTGEKVFLECVQDMDHENMFWYRQDPGLGLRLIYFSYDVKMKEKGDIPEGYSVSREKKERFSLILESASTNQTSMYLCASSFQRSGLAKNIQYFGAGTRLSVL.

This sequence joins TRBV15 and TRBJ1-2; 8 bases agree with TRBD1. From germline, CDR1 is LNHNV and CDR2 YYDKDF (reference sequence). CDR3 length: 13 amino acids. V was clipped by 8 bases and J by 1 base; unmatched bases: 3. The CDR3 is CATRGQDNYGYTF. CDR3 nucleotides: TGTGCCACCCGGGGACAGGATAACTATGGCTACACCTTC.

The chain combines TRBV7-2 with TRBJ2-1; 9 positions match TRBD2. CDR1 SGHTA and CDR2 FQGNSA come from the germline V gene. The CDR3 is made up of 13 amino acids. V lost 2 bases to trimming and J lost 13 bases; unmatched junction nucleotides: 6. The CDR3 DNA reads TGTGCCAGCAGCTTAAGGCGGGAGGGGCACCAGTTCTTC. It yields the protein CASSLRREGHQFF.

The rearrangement joins TRBV4-3 to TRBJ1-2, with D possibly TRBD1 on 6 matching bases. This CDR3 spans 15 amino acids. CDR1 is LGHNA and CDR2 is YSLEER in the germline V gene. Trimming shortened V by 4 bases and J by 3 bases, and 15 bases separated the two germline ends. CDR3 sequence reads: CASSPSRGLDYGYTF. CDR3 bases: TGCGCCAGCAGCCCCTCAAGGGGGTTGGACTATGGCTACACCTTC.

The chain carries TRBV24-1 and TRBJ1-2, with 9 bases fitting TRBD1. Looked up from germline, CDR1 is KGHDR and CDR2 is SFDVKD. The CDR3 sequence is 14 residues long. The ends lost 5 bases at V and 4 bases at J; junction bases unmatched: 4. CDR3 region: CATSAGQGSYGYTF. The CDR3 DNA follows: TGTGCCACCAGTGCCGGACAGGGGAGCTATGGCTACACCTTC.

In this sample, this clone turned up once. The V gene is TRBV18, the J gene TRBJ2-3, with a tentative D call TRBD1 (6 bases). CDR1 and CDR2 (germline): KGHSH, LQKENI. The CDR3 spans 16 residues. V was trimmed by 4 bases and J by 3 bases, leaving 17 bases between them. CDR3: CASSLRARGQTDTQYF. The CDR3 DNA reads TGTGCCAGCTCACTCAGGGCCAGGGGTCAGACAGATACGCAGTATTTT.

This chain links TRBV24-1 with TRBJ1-3; 10 bases fit TRBD1. The CDR3 has 16 amino acids. Germline V lookup: CDR1 KGHDR, CDR2 SFDVKD. The ends lost 4 bases at V and 6 bases at J; junction bases unmatched: 8. Here the CDR3 reads CATSEGTGAPENTIYF. CDR3 DNA sequence: TGTGCCACCAGTGAGGGGACAGGGGCGCCCGAAAACACCATATATTTT.

The chain uses TRBV4-2 and TRBJ2-4, with 9 bases identical to TRBD2. CDR1 LGHNA and CDR2 YNFKEQ come from the germline V gene. The junction had 7 bases not matched to a gene; V was cut back by 1 base and J by 6 bases. The CDR3 loop spans 16 amino acids. The CDR3 is CASSQATGTSLNIQYF. The CDR3 coding sequence is TGTGCCAGCAGCCAAGCGACCGGGACTAGCTTAAACATTCAGTACTTC.

The chain has TRBV5-1 and TRBJ1-2; D remains unclear. Per germline, CDR1 SGHRS and CDR2 YFSETQ. Trimming pared 4 bases from V and 3 bases from J, leaving 13 bases between. CDR3 length equals 14 residues. The CDR3 DNA reads as TGCGCCAGCAGCGTCCTTGAGAGCGACTATGGCTACACCTTC. It is translated as CASSVLESDYGYTF.

A few counts support this clone. V gene TRBV10-3 combines with J gene TRBJ1-5; D gene ambiguous. Looked up from germline, CDR1 is ENHRY and CDR2 is SYGVKD. The V gene lost 3 bases and the J gene lost 3 bases, with 3 bases spanning the gap. This CDR3 has 12 residues. The DNA for the CDR3 is TGTGCCATCAGTGACAACAATCAGCCCCAGCATTTT. Protein: CAISDNNQPQHF.

This clone has only a few counts. The genes are TRBV18 and TRBJ2-7, with D unclear. Germline-derived CDR1 and CDR2 are KGHSH and LQKENI. V lost 2 bases and J 7 bases, leaving 12 bases between the germline ends. CDR3 length: 13 residues. The CDR3 DNA is TGTGCCAGCTCACCAGTAGCCGCACGGGAGCAGTACTTC. Translating it yields CASSPVAAREQYF.

The chain employs TRBV12-3 or TRBV12-4 and TRBJ2-3; D remains ambiguous. Trimming pared 0 bases from V and 5 bases from J, leaving 6 bases between. This CDR3 is 13 amino acids long. CDR3 loop: CASSLAPIDTQYF. CDR3 sequence (DNA): TGTGCCAGCAGTTTAGCCCCTATAGATACGCAGTATTTT.

This chain joins TRBV19 and TRBJ1-1; perhaps TRBD1 as D (6 bases). This CDR3 is built from 15 residues. Germline V lookup: CDR1 LNHDA, CDR2 SQIVND (reference sequence). V was clipped by 7 bases and J by 4 bases, with 19 bases between them. The CDR3 loop is CASTARGGAITEAFF. The CDR3 nucleotides are TGTGCCAGTACCGCCCGGGGGGGGGCGATCACTGAAGCTTTCTTT. Using reference TRBV19 and TRBJ1-1 for the parts outside the CDR3, the full variable domain is DGGITQSPKYLFRKEGQNVTLSCEQNLNHDAMYWYRQDPGQGLRLIYYSQIVNDFQKGDIAEGYSVSREKKESFPLTVTSAQKNPTAFYLCASTARGGAITEAFFGQGTRLTVV.

This clone showed up just once. J is TRBJ2-2 and V is TRBV7-2; 7 nucleotides match TRBD1. J lost 3 bases, V lost 11 bases, and 9 bases had no gene match. The germline V gene encodes CDR1 SGHTA and CDR2 FQGNSA. The CDR3 totals 14 residues. This CDR3 reads CAVRGLADTGELFF. As DNA, the CDR3 is TGTGCCGTCAGGGGGTTGGCGGACACCGGGGAGCTGTTTTTT.